This paragraph covers one T cell receptor (beta chain) sequence. What it recognizes is unknown. Treatment noted: roughly 10-day PBMC culture with coronavirus spike peptide pools or control peptides (ViraFEST assay). CD4+ T cells that came from the unexposed donor were collected before the COVID-19 pandemic (2011-2018). First, ViraFEST expanded antigen-specific T cells with peptide pools, and next it sequenced the TCRs. Sequencing of cultured CD4+ T cell DNA used the Oncomine TCR Beta short-read assay. The template was genomic DNA from cultured CD4+ T cells. Each CDR3 protein is one row after TCRdb ran MiXCR on the PCR reads. The table shows over 8,500 distinct CDR3 sequences, with approximately 30% occurring only once. Unmatched junction bases numbered 16, after V lost 2 bases and J lost 4 bases. Germline CDR1 is LNHDA and CDR2 is SQIVND (reference sequence). The CDR3 extends over 18 amino acids. The data belong to a study of vaccination and CD4 T cells after COVID-19. Study-wide context: No peptide, an HIV-1 Nef pool, or a CEFX pool was what each control culture received.

The sequence came from a human donor in good health. The rearrangement links TRBV19 to TRBJ1-2; 7 nucleotides agree with TRBD1. The sample comprised CD4+ T cells from blood, cultured in vitro. As DNA, the CDR3 is TGTGCCAGTAGTATACCCCGCGACAGGGAGAGTAATCCCTATGGCTACACCTTC. Protein sequence: CASSIPRDRESNPYGYTF. Using reference TRBV19 and TRBJ1-2 for the parts outside the CDR3, the full variable domain is DGGITQSPKYLFRKEGQNVTLSCEQNLNHDAMYWYRQDPGQGLRLIYYSQIVNDFQKGDIAEGYSVSREKKESFPLTVTSAQKNPTAFYLCASSIPRDRESNPYGYTFGSGTRLTVV.